This passage covers 29 T cell receptor beta chains from one sample sequenced in a study of PD-1 blockade in classical Hodgkin lymphoma. Following autologous stem cell transplantation, relapse occurred in every patient, and exposure to brentuximab vedotin varied. TCRdb's copy holds only in-frame clones and misses some; the assay was immunoSEQ multiplex PCR. This sample has tens of thousands of clones, with around 91% found just once. Here the sequenced sample was peripheral blood mononuclear cells (PBMCs), taken at baseline. The origin of the receptors is a human donor with classical Hodgkin lymphoma.

This chain links TRBV2 with TRBJ1-2; the D gene is possibly TRBD1 (6 bases). Germline lookup yields CDR1 SNHLY and CDR2 FYNNEI. CDR3 size: 12 residues. V shed 6 bases and J shed 4 bases, with 9 bases lying between them. CDR3 amino acids: CASSPDSYGYTF. The CDR3 coding sequence is TGTGCCAGCAGCCCGGACAGCTATGGCTACACCTTC.

This chain links TRBV18 with TRBJ1-1, with D tentatively TRBD1 (6 bases). The germline gives CDR1 KGHSH, CDR2 LQKENI. Between the trimmed V and J ends, which lost 1 base and 0 bases, there was a span of 21 bases. The CDR3 consists of 19 residues. The chain's CDR3 is CASSPLTGTGNTLNTEAFF. The CDR3 nucleotides are TGTGCCAGCTCACCACTGACGGGAACAGGGAATACACTGAACACTGAAGCTTTCTTT.

The chain joins TRBV2 to TRBJ1-6; TRBD1 might be the D (6 bases). The germline V gene encodes CDR1 SNHLY and CDR2 FYNNEI. The ends were cut back, 6 bases at V and 10 bases at J, with 13 bases in the middle. CDR3 length: 13 residues. CDR3 coding DNA: TGTGCCAGCAGCGGAATCCAGGGGTCACCCCTCCACTTT. Its protein is CASSGIQGSPLHF.

The DNA for the CDR3 is TGTGCCAGCAGCTTAAACAGTCAAGAGACCCAGTACTTC. Protein: CASSLNSQETQYF. The chain employs TRBV7-8 and TRBJ2-5, with D hard to call. Trimming shortened V by 2 bases and J by 2 bases, and 6 bases separated the two germline ends. Germline lookup yields CDR1 SGHVS and CDR2 FQNEAQ. This CDR3 region has 13 residues.

This rearrangement joins TRBV5-4 to TRBJ2-5; 9 bases are a match to TRBD1. Germline values: CDR1 SGHNT, CDR2 YYREEE (reference sequence). The CDR3 contains 13 residues. J was trimmed by 5 bases and V by 5 bases; bases with no gene match: 4. The DNA of the CDR3 is TGTGCCAGCAGAACCGGGACAGGGGAGACCCAGTACTTC. It is translated as CASRTGTGETQYF.

The V gene is TRBV6-1, the J gene TRBJ2-4, with a possible D match to TRBD1 (5 bases). In germline, CDR1 is MNHNS, CDR2 SASEGT. The CDR3 has 13 amino acids. With 8 bases removed from V and 9 bases from J, the gap between germline ends came to 17 bases. The CDR3 nucleotides read TGTGCCAGCTCGTCAGGGTTCGAAGGCATTCAGTACTTC. Translation gives CASSSGFEGIQYF.

This chain joins TRBV14 and TRBJ1-3; D not certain. V lost 0 bases and J lost 0, with 6 bases in between. Per germline, CDR1 SGHDN and CDR2 FVKESK. The CDR3 totals 15 residues. In DNA form, the CDR3 reads TGTGCCAGCAGCCAAGAGGGGTTCTCTGGAAACACCATATATTTT. Its protein product is CASSQEGFSGNTIYF.

The V gene is TRBV18, the J gene TRBJ1-4; a possible D gene is TRBD1 (5 bases). The CDR3 loop spans 15 amino acids. Per the germline V gene, CDR1 is KGHSH and CDR2 is LQKENI. V was trimmed by 1 base and J by 8 bases, leaving 14 bases between them. CDR3 protein: CASSPQTEPSEKLFF. In DNA, the CDR3 is TGTGCCAGCTCACCACAGACAGAGCCATCAGAAAAACTGTTTTTT. Full variable domain (rest looked up from reference TRBV18 and TRBJ1-4): NAGVMQNPRHLVRRRGQEARLRCSPMKGHSHVYWYRQLPEEGLKFMVYLQKENIIDESGMPKERFSAEFPKEGPSILRIQQVVRGDSAAYFCASSPQTEPSEKLFFGSGTQLSVL.

The rearrangement links TRBV7-6 to TRBJ1-1; D is perhaps TRBD1 (6 bases). With 4 bases removed from V and 5 bases from J, the gap between germline ends came to 14 bases. The CDR3 sequence is 14 residues long. Germline values: CDR1 SGHVS, CDR2 FNYEAQ. CDR3 region: CASSSLQGRTEAFF. In nucleotides, the CDR3 is TGTGCCAGCAGCTCCCTCCAGGGGAGGACTGAAGCTTTCTTT.

The chain couples TRBV6-1 to TRBJ1-5; no firm D call. Trimming pared 4 bases from V and 0 bases from J, leaving 10 bases between. The V gene's germline CDR1 is MNHNS and CDR2 SASEGT. The CDR3 runs 15 residues. CDR3 DNA sequence: TGTGCCAGCAGTGCACAGAGTGATAGCAATCAGCCCCAGCATTTT. This encodes CASSAQSDSNQPQHF.

This sequence joins TRBV5-1 and TRBJ2-2; weak D call: TRBD1 (6 bases). V dropped 4 bases and J dropped 5 bases, with 15 bases sitting between them. The CDR3 extends over 15 amino acids. Germline V gives CDR1 SGHRS, CDR2 YFSETQ. CDR3 sequence (DNA): TGCGCCAGCAGCGTAACACAGGGTTGGACCGGGGAGCTGTTTTTT. As protein: CASSVTQGWTGELFF.

The chain has TRBV9 and TRBJ1-2, with no clear D. CDR1 SGDLS and CDR2 YYNGEE come from the germline V gene. The CDR3 loop spans 15 amino acids. V lost 4 bases, J lost 8 bases, and 21 bases lay in between. The CDR3, as DNA: TGTGCCAGCAGCTCAATGCGGAGGGATCTGAACGGCTACACCTTC. Residues: CASSSMRRDLNGYTF.

The chain recombines TRBV19 with TRBJ2-3; D call uncertain. V was cut by 3 bases and J by 6 bases, with 13 bases left in between. Germline CDR1 LNHDA, CDR2 SQIVND (reference sequence). CDR3 length equals 14 residues. The CDR3 loop reads CASSIPDPSDTQYF. CDR3 in DNA: TGTGCCAGTAGTATCCCCGATCCCTCGGATACGCAGTATTTT. Based on the CDR3 plus reference TRBV19 and TRBJ2-3, the full variable domain is DGGITQSPKYLFRKEGQNVTLSCEQNLNHDAMYWYRQDPGQGLRLIYYSQIVNDFQKGDIAEGYSVSREKKESFPLTVTSAQKNPTAFYLCASSIPDPSDTQYFGPGTRLTVL.

The chain combines TRBV10-2 with TRBJ2-7, with D perhaps matching TRBD1 (6 bases). Germline V gene lookup returns CDR1 WSHSY and CDR2 SAAADI. The ends were cut back, 4 bases at V and 4 bases at J, with 8 bases in the middle. CDR3 size: 12 residues. Here the CDR3 DNA reads TGCGCCAGCAGTGTTGACAGGTACGAGCAGTACTTC. Translating it yields CASSVDRYEQYF.

The chain employs TRBV7-9 and TRBJ2-5; D might be TRBD1 (7 bases). V lost 7 bases to trimming and J lost 3 bases, with 18 bases between them. The CDR3 extends over 15 amino acids. Germline V gene sequence: CDR1 SEHNR, CDR2 FQNEAQ (reference sequence). CDR3 loop: CASTLYQGGEETQYF. The CDR3, as DNA: TGTGCCAGCACCCTTTACCAGGGGGGAGAAGAGACCCAGTACTTC.

V gene TRBV30 combines with J gene TRBJ2-2, with TRBD1 matching 8 bases. The V gene's germline CDR1 is GTSNPN and CDR2 SVGIG (reference sequence). Trimming at V came to 5 bases and at J to 4 bases, leaving 6 bases not matched to a gene. This CDR3 comprises 14 residues. CDR3 region: CAWQTGVSTGELFF. The CDR3 DNA reads as TGTGCCTGGCAGACAGGGGTGAGCACCGGGGAGCTGTTTTTT.

The chain is built from TRBV25-1 and TRBJ2-1; the D gene is possibly TRBD2 (5 bases). CDR1 is MGHDK and CDR2 is SYGVNS in the germline V gene. The CDR3 runs to 15 residues. Trimming took off 3 bases at V and 6 bases at J, with 15 bases between the two ends. The CDR3 protein is CASSDWERQANEQFF. The CDR3 nucleotides read TGTGCCAGCAGTGATTGGGAGCGGCAGGCCAATGAGCAGTTCTTC.

The V call is TRBV28, the J call TRBJ2-3, with 8 bases lining up with TRBD2. The V segment lost 5 bases and the J segment 2 bases; nucleotides outside the gene matches: 6. Germline CDR1 MDHEN, CDR2 SYDVKM. The CDR3 covers 15 residues. The CDR3 coding sequence is TGTGCCAGCAGTGGCGGGGGGTCGAACACAGATACGCAGTATTTT. Its translation: CASSGGGSNTDTQYF.

The V and J genes are TRBV5-1 and TRBJ1-6; D remains unclear. Germline V gives CDR1 SGHRS, CDR2 YFSETQ. The CDR3 length is 17 residues. With 0 bases removed from V and 0 bases from J, the gap between germline ends came to 10 bases. The CDR3 is CASSLDPKSSYNSPLHF. The DNA of the CDR3 is TGCGCCAGCAGCTTGGACCCGAAGAGCTCCTATAATTCACCCCTCCACTTT.

The CDR3 loop reads CRGDGYTF. As DNA, the CDR3 is TGCAGGGGAGATGGCTACACCTTC. The rearrangement links TRBV29-1 to TRBJ1-2; D is unclear. Germline assignment: CDR1 SQVTM and CDR2 ANQGSEA. The CDR3 is 8 amino acids.

The rearrangement uses TRBV5-6 and TRBJ1-5, with D possibly TRBD1 on 5 matching bases. This CDR3 is built from 13 residues. Between the trimmed V and J ends, which lost 3 bases and 5 bases, there was a span of 9 bases. The germline V gene encodes CDR1 SGHDT and CDR2 YYEEEE. The CDR3 nucleotides are TGTGCCAGCAGCTCGGCGGGGGATCAGCCCCAGCATTTT. As protein: CASSSAGDQPQHF.

The gene calls are TRBV2 and TRBJ1-4, with 7 bases that match TRBD1. The CDR3 extends over 14 amino acids. The trim removed 6 bases at V and 8 bases at J, leaving 9 bases unmatched. Germline loops: CDR1 SNHLY, CDR2 FYNNEI. CDR3: CASRGRGHGEKLFF. The CDR3 DNA reads TGTGCCAGCAGAGGAAGGGGGCATGGAGAAAAACTGTTTTTT.

This clone was picked up one time. V usage is TRBV5-6 and J usage is TRBJ1-6, with TRBD1 identical over 10 bases. The V and J ends lost 2 bases and 2 bases, in that order; junction bases with no gene match: 4. Germline V lookup: CDR1 SGHDT, CDR2 YYEEEE. The CDR3 covers 17 residues. The CDR3 DNA reads as TGTGCCAGCAGCTTTGTGACAGGGGGCACCTATAATTCACCCCTCCACTTT. The encoded protein is CASSFVTGGTYNSPLHF. Full variable domain (remainder filled in from reference TRBV5-6 and TRBJ1-6): DAGVTQSPTHLIKTRGQQVTLRCSPKSGHDTVSWYQQALGQGPQFIFQYYEEEERQRGNFPDRFSGHQFPNYSSELNVNALLLGDSALYLCASSFVTGGTYNSPLHFGNGTRLTVT.

The chain joins TRBV10-3 to TRBJ1-2, with a possible D match to TRBD1 (6 bases). V was trimmed by 10 bases and J by 1 base, leaving 13 bases between them. This CDR3 comprises 13 residues. Per the germline V gene, CDR1 is ENHRY and CDR2 is SYGVKD. DNA of the CDR3: TGTGCCAGCCAAAGGGGGAGTAACTATGGCTACACCTTC. This encodes CASQRGSNYGYTF.

There are a few counts of this clone. This chain links TRBV30 with TRBJ1-2; TRBD1 matches at 10 bases. Trimming at V came to 2 bases and at J to 7 bases, leaving 7 bases not matched to a gene. CDR1 and CDR2 from the germline V gene are GTSNPN and SVGIG (reference sequence). The CDR3 totals 14 residues. The CDR3 DNA reads TGTGCCTGGAGTCCTGGACAGGGGGGCTTTGGCTACACCTTC. Protein sequence: CAWSPGQGGFGYTF.

CDR3 region: CASSSRLAGETQYF. The CDR3 coding sequence is TGTGCCAGCAGCTCTCGACTAGCGGGGGAGACCCAGTACTTC. This chain connects TRBV11-1 to TRBJ2-5, with TRBD2 matching over 11 bases. The CDR3 is made up of 14 amino acids. Trimming removed 4 bases from V and 5 bases from J; junction bases left unmatched: 3. Germline CDR1 SGHAT, CDR2 FQDESV (reference sequence).

V is TRBV18 and J is TRBJ1-4; 7 nucleotides line up with TRBD1. The CDR3 is made up of 15 amino acids. V lost 3 bases and J lost 8; bases outside the gene matches: 9. Germline V gene sequence: CDR1 KGHSH, CDR2 LQKENI. This CDR3 reads CASSPSDRAEEKLFF. The CDR3 DNA sequence: TGTGCCAGCTCACCCTCCGACAGGGCGGAGGAAAAACTGTTTTTT.

The chain carries TRBV27 and TRBJ2-3, with 10 bases fitting TRBD1. J lost 4 bases, V lost 5 bases, and 6 bases had no gene match. CDR3 length equals 15 residues. CDR1 is MNHEY, CDR2 SMNVEV, per germline (reference sequence). The CDR3 region has the DNA TGTGCCAGCAGTCGCCGGGACAGGGGATCAGATACGCAGTATTTT. Translation: CASSRRDRGSDTQYF.

The V gene is TRBV12-5, the J gene TRBJ2-2; TRBD2 agrees at 7 bases. Trimming cost V 9 bases and J 4 bases; bases outside gene matches: 2. The CDR3 contains 12 residues. Germline CDR1 is LGHNT and CDR2 is FRNRAP. CDR3 region: CARRGVTGELFF. The DNA for the CDR3 is TGTGCTAGACGGGGGGTCACCGGGGAGCTGTTTTTT.